The 10 T cell receptor beta chains given below trace back to one sample, sequenced in a study of T cell responses to AZD1222 COVID-19 vaccine. Profiling relied on immunoSEQ multiplex PCR, and the TCRdb table lists in-frame clones only, not all of them. The table records some 99,000 clones, roughly nine tenths of them present only once. Sequences were derived from peripheral blood, sampled on day 0 of AZD1222 vaccination. The receptor set was obtained from an adult in good health.

The chain joins TRBV18 to TRBJ2-7, with 9 bases fitting TRBD2. CDR1 and CDR2 (germline): KGHSH, LQKENI. The length of the CDR3 is 15 residues. Trimming removed 3 bases from V and 0 bases from J; junction bases left unmatched: 3. CDR3 loop: CASSPNSGSSYEQYF. The DNA for the CDR3 is TGTGCCAGCTCACCTAATAGCGGGAGCTCCTACGAGCAGTACTTC.

This sequence joins TRBV5-4 and TRBJ1-2; tentatively, D is TRBD1 (6 bases). This CDR3 has 16 residues. V gave up 0 bases and J gave up 3 bases, with 15 bases separating them. Germline assignment: CDR1 SGHNT and CDR2 YYREEE (reference sequence). CDR3 coding DNA: TGTGCCAGCAGCTTGGGACAGGTGGGGGGCCACTATGGCTACACCTTC. Protein sequence: CASSLGQVGGHYGYTF.

V gene TRBV7-9 combines with J gene TRBJ1-4, with a weak D call TRBD1 (5 bases). Per the germline V gene, CDR1 is SEHNR and CDR2 is FQNEAQ (reference sequence). The CDR3 extends over 16 amino acids. V was pared by 7 bases and J by 2 bases, with 17 bases between. CDR3: CASTFRGSWTNEKLFF. In DNA, the CDR3 is TGTGCCAGCACCTTTAGGGGAAGTTGGACTAATGAAAAACTGTTTTTT.

This clone was counted a single time. The chain uses TRBV2 and TRBJ1-4; 10 nucleotides agree with TRBD1. Germline V gives CDR1 SNHLY, CDR2 FYNNEI. V trimming: 5 bases; J trimming: 5 bases; junction bases outside the gene matches: 5. This CDR3 region has 15 residues. Here the CDR3 DNA reads TGTGCCAGCAGTCAGCCGGGACAGGGGAATGAAAAACTGTTTTTT. It encodes CASSQPGQGNEKLFF. The whole variable domain, filled in from reference TRBV2 and TRBJ1-4, reads EPEVTQTPSHQVTQMGQEVILRCVPISNHLYFYWYRQILGQKVEFLVSFYNNEISEKSEIFDDQFSVERPDGSNFTLKIRSTKLEDSAMYFCASSQPGQGNEKLFFGSGTQLSVL.

This chain joins TRBV19 and TRBJ1-1; D gene unclear. V gave up 5 bases and J gave up 1 base, with 8 bases separating them. The CDR3 is 13 residues long. Germline lookup yields CDR1 LNHDA and CDR2 SQIVND (reference sequence). This chain's CDR3 is CASSLTQNTEAFF. The CDR3 DNA reads TGTGCCAGTAGTTTAACACAGAACACTGAAGCTTTCTTT.

The chain joins TRBV6-1 to TRBJ1-2; 9 bases map to TRBD1. J was trimmed by 2 bases and V by 1 base; bases with no gene match: 2. This CDR3 region has 15 residues. In germline, CDR1 is MNHNS, CDR2 SASEGT. The CDR3 here is CASSEGTGVNYGYTF. CDR3 DNA sequence: TGTGCCAGCAGTGAAGGGACAGGGGTAAACTATGGCTACACCTTC.

This clone was seen a handful of times. The chain recombines TRBV7-8 with TRBJ1-5; 7 positions match TRBD1. Germline CDR1 is SGHVS and CDR2 is FQNEAQ. Trimming cost V 1 base and J 6 bases; bases outside gene matches: 9. The CDR3 covers 16 residues. CDR3 DNA: TGTGCCAGCAGCTTAGAGGGACAGTGGGACAGTCAGCCCCAGCATTTT. It translates to CASSLEGQWDSQPQHF. Complete variable domain (other parts from reference TRBV7-8 and TRBJ1-5): GAGVSQSPRYKVAKRGQDVALRCDPISGHVSLFWYQQALGQGPEFLTYFQNEAQLDKSGLPSDRFFAERPEGSVSTLKIQRTQQEDSAVYLCASSLEGQWDSQPQHFGDGTRLSIL.

The genes are TRBV27 and TRBJ2-7, with a tentative D call TRBD1 (6 bases). Germline CDR1 and CDR2: MNHEY and SMNVEV (reference sequence). This CDR3 spans 14 amino acids. V was cut by 1 base and J by 2 bases, with 9 bases left in between. The CDR3 is CASSLLRDTYEQYF. As DNA, the CDR3 is TGTGCCAGCAGTTTATTAAGGGACACCTACGAGCAGTACTTC.

V is TRBV24-1 and J is TRBJ2-2; 7 positions match TRBD1. The junction had 4 bases not matched to a gene; V was cut back by 6 bases and J by 4 bases. CDR3 length: 14 residues. CDR1 is KGHDR and CDR2 is SFDVKD in the germline V gene. The CDR3 coding sequence is TGTGCCACCAGTACAGGGGCGATCACCGGGGAGCTGTTTTTT. Protein product: CATSTGAITGELFF.

The chain carries TRBV19 and TRBJ1-1; D possibly corresponds to TRBD1 (6 bases). The germline V gene has CDR1 LNHDA and CDR2 SQIVND (reference sequence). The ends were cut back, 3 bases at V and 3 bases at J, with 11 bases in the middle. This CDR3 is 14 amino acids long. This CDR3 reads CASSMVYRDTEAFF. CDR3 nucleotide sequence: TGTGCCAGTAGTATGGTCTACAGGGACACTGAAGCTTTCTTT.